A selection of T cell receptor beta chains follows, all from one sample in a study of cytomegalovirus exposure and HLA in healthy donors. Measured with immunoSEQ multiplex PCR; TCRdb has only the in-frame clones, and not every one. The sample contains over 150,000 clones, 75% to 85% of which appear only once. The sequencing input was PBMCs. Every receptor here comes from a woman aged 45 to 65 in good health and CMV-seropositive. The CDR3 runs from the conserved cysteine through the conserved F or W. Some rows mark clone size as missing; the rest say once, few, many or name a class of expanded clone.

V gene	J gene	clone size	CDR3 protein
TRBV19	TRBJ1-2	.	CASSIGGQLRSYTF
TRBV15	TRBJ2-6	.	CATSETGDSGANVLTF
TRBV6-5	TRBJ1-1	.	CASLRVSTEAFF
TRBV9	TRBJ1-5	.	CASSPGQGRGVSNQPQHF
TRBV14	TRBJ2-5	.	CASSPQAGGQETQYF
TRBV7-7	TRBJ2-3	.	CASSLRRTSGGTDTQYF
TRBV4-1	TRBJ1-1	few	CASSQGMNTEAFF
TRBV12-5	TRBJ2-3	.	CASGGLGATLGTDTQYF
TRBV2	TRBJ1-5	.	CASKRRSGGNQPQHF
TRBV5-5	TRBJ2-7	.	CASSWTGEEQYF
TRBV30	TRBJ1-4	.	CAWQGDGRVNEKLFF
TRBV4-1	TRBJ1-5	.	CASSQGRGSNQPQHF
TRBV5-5	TRBJ2-5	once	CASSWTQAGTQYF
TRBV6-1	TRBJ1-3	once	CASSSRSYPGNTIYF
TRBV6-1	TRBJ1-5	.	CASSAGVNWGGNQPQHF
TRBV15	TRBJ1-2	.	CATSREESPYGYTF
TRBV27	TRBJ2-1	.	CASGTYSGGQGGEQFF
TRBV21-1	TRBJ2-3	once	CASRTDSPGTDTQYF
TRBV5-6	TRBJ2-2	.	CASSVQNTGELFF
TRBV10-3	TRBJ1-4	.	CAIGLDEKLFF
TRBV6-6	TRBJ1-2	.	CASSYHGGGIGYTF
TRBV11-1	TRBJ2-3	.	CASSFGTLTDTQYF